The T cell receptor beta chain under discussion was sequenced for a study of OX40 agonist ivuxolimab in advanced cancers. Looking at the study overall: Recorded diagnoses for dose-escalation patients were hepatocellular carcinoma, melanoma, renal cell or head and neck cancer. Notes on the study in general: What antigens the expanded peripheral T cells recognized was never established. A proportion of nonresponders additionally exhibited low normalized T-cell clonal expansion. At 0.1 to 3.0 mg/kg, clonal expansion of CD4+ and CD8+ blood T cells had occurred by week 6.

Sequenced by immunoSEQ multiplex PCR; TCRdb stores in-frame clones only, minus some. The top ten hold around 0.51% of the sample, which has 75,000 to 95,000 clones, 84% seen once. Concerning this clone: Antigen unknown.

The CDR3 runs 20 residues. The source is an adult with an advanced solid tumor such as melanoma, head and neck, liver or kidney cancer. The source was CD4+ or CD8+ T cells sorted from blood, collected in a trial of the OX40 agonist ivuxolimab. The V gene is TRBV1, the J gene TRBJ2-2; the table's D gene call, TRBD2, was not cross checked with the DNA. TRBV1 is recorded as a pseudogene. The CDR3 is CTSSQGGSVLSQRGTGELFF. CDR3 DNA: TGCACCAGCAGCCAAGGTGGTAGCGTCCTAAGCCAGCGGGGCACCGGGGAGCTGTTTTTT.